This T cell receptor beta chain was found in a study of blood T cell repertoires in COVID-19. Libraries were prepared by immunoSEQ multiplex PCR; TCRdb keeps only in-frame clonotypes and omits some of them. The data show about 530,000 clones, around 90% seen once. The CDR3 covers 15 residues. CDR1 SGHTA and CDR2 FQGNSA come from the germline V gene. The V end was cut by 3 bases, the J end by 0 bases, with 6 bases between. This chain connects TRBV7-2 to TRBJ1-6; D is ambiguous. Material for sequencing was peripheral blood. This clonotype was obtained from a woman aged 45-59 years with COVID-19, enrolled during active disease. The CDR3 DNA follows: TGTGCCAGCAGCTTGTTCAGCTCCTATAATTCACCCCTCCACTTT. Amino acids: CASSLFSSYNSPLHF.